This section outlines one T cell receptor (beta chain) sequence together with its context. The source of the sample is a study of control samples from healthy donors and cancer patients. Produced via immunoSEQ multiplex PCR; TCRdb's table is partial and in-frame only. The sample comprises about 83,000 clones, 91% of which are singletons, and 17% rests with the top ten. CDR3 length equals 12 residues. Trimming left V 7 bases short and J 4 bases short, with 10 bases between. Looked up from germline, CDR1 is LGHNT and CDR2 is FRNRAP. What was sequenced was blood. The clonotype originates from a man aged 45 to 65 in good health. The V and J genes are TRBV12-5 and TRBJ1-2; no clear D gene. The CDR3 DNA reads TGTGCTAGTGCCCCGGACTTCTATGGCTACACCTTC. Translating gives CASAPDFYGYTF.